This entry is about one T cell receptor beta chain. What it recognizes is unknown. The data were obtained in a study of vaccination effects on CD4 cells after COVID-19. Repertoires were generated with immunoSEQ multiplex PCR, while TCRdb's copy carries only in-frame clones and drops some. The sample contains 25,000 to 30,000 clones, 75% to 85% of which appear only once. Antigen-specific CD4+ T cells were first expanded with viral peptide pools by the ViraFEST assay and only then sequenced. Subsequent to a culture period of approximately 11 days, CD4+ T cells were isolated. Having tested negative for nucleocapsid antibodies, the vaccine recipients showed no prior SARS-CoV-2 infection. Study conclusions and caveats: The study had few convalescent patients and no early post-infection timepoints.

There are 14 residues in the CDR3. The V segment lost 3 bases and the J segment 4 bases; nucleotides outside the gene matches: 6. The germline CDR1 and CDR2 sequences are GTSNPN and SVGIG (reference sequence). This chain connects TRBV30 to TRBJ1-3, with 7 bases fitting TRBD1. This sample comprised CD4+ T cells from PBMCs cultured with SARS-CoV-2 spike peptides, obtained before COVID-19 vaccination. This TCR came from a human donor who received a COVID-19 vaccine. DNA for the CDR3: TGTGCCTGGAGAGACACAGGGGCAGGAAACACCATATATTTT. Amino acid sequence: CAWRDTGAGNTIYF.